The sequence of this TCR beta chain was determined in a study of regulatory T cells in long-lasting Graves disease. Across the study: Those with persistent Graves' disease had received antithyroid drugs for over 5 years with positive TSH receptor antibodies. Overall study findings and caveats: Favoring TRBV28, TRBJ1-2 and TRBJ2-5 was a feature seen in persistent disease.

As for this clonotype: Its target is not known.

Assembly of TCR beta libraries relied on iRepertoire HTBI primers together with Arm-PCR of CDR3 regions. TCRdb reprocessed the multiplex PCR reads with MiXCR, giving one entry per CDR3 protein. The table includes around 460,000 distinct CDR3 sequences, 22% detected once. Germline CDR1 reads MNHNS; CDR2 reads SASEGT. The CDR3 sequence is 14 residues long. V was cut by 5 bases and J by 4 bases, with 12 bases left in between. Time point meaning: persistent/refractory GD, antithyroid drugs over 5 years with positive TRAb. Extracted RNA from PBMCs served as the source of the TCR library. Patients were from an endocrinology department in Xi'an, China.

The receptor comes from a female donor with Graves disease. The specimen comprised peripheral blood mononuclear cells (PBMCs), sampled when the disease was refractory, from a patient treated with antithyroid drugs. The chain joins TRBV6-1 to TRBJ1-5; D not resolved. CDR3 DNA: TGTGCCAGCAGTCCCGACTACCGTAATCAGCCCCAGCATTTT. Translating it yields CASSPDYRNQPQHF.